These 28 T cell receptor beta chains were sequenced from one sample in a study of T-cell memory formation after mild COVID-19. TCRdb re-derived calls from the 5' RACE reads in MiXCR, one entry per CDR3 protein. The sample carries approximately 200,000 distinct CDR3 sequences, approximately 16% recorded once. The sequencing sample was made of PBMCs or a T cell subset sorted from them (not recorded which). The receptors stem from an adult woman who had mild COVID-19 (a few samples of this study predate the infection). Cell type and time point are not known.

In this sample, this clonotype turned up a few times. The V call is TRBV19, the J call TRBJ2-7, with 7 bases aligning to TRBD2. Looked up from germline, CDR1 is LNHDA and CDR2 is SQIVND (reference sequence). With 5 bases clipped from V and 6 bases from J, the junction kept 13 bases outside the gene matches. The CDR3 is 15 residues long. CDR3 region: CASSQSGLLVGEQYF. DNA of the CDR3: TGTGCCAGTAGTCAATCGGGACTATTGGTCGGCGAGCAGTACTTC.

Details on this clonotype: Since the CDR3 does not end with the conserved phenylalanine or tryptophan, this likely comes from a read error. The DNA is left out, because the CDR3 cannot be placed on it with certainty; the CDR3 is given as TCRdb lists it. CDR3 loop: CASSLEDAGLLQV. V gene TRBV11-2 combines with J gene TRBJ2-1; the table's D gene call, TRBD2, was not cross checked with the DNA. The germline gives CDR1 SGHAT, CDR2 FQNNGV. The CDR3 sequence runs 13 residues, both termini included.

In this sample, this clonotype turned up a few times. The CDR3 reads CAWSVGLAGYNEQFF. The CDR3 DNA sequence: TGTGCCTGGAGTGTAGGTCTAGCAGGGTACAATGAGCAGTTCTTC. V and J are TRBV30 and TRBJ2-1, with D perhaps matching TRBD1 or TRBD2 (5 bases each). This CDR3 has 15 residues. Germline V gene lookup returns CDR1 GTSNPN and CDR2 SVGIG (reference sequence). The germline V and J ends were trimmed by 0 bases and 4 bases, with 13 bases remaining between them.

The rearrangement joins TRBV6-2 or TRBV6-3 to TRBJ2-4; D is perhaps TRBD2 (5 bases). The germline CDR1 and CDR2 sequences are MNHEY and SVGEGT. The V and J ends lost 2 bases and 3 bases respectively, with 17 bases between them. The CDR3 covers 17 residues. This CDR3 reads CASSYRGPRTGKNIQYF. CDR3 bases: TGTGCCAGCAGTTACCGGGGTCCTCGGACCGGCAAAAACATTCAGTACTTC.

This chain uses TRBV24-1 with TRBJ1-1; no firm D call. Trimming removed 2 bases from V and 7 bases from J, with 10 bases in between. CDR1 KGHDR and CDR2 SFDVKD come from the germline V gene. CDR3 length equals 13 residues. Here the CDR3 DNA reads TGTGCCACCAGTGATTCCGGGCCAGGTGAAGCTTTCTTT. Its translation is CATSDSGPGEAFF.

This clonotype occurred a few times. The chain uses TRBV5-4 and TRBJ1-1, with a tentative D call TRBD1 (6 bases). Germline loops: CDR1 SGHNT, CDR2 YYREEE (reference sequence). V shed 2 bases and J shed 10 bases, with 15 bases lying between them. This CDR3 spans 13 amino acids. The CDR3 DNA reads TGTGCCAGCAGCTTACCCGACGAACAGGGAGCTTTCTTT. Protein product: CASSLPDEQGAFF.

CDR3 nucleotide sequence: TGTGCCAGCAGCTTAACACTGACCCGGGACAGGGCTCACAATGAGCAGTTCTTC. Its translation is CASSLTLTRDRAHNEQFF. The chain uses TRBV7-9 and TRBJ2-1; 9 nucleotides agree with TRBD1. V dropped 2 bases and J dropped 5; count of bases not matched to a gene: 13. The germline CDR1 and CDR2 sequences are SEHNR and FQNEAQ (reference sequence). The CDR3 spans 18 residues.

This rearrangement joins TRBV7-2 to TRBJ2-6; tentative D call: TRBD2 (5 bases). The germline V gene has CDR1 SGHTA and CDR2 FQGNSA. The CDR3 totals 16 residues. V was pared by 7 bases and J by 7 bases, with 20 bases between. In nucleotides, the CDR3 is TGTGCCAGCACCTCCGTGGGAGTGACCCCCGCCAACGTCCTGACTTTC. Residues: CASTSVGVTPANVLTF.

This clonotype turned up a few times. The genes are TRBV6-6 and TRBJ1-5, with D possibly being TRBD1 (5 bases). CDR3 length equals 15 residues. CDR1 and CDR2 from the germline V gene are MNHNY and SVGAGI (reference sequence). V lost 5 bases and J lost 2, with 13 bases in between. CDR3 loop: CASSAPGGGNQPQHF. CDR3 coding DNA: TGTGCCAGCAGTGCCCCGGGGGGGGGCAATCAGCCCCAGCATTTT.

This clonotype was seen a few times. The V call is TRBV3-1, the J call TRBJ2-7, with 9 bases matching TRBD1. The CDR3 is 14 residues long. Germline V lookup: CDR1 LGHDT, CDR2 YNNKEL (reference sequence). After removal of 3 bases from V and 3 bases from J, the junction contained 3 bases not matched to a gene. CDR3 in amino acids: CASSHRTGDYEQYF. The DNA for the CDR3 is TGTGCCAGCAGCCACAGGACAGGGGACTACGAGCAGTACTTC.

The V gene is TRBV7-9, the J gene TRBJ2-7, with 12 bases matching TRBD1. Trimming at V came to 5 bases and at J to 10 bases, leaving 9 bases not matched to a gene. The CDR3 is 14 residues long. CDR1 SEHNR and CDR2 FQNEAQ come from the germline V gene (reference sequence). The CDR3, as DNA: TGTGCCAGCAGCATGGGACAGGGGGCTCAGGTCCAGTACTTC. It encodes CASSMGQGAQVQYF.

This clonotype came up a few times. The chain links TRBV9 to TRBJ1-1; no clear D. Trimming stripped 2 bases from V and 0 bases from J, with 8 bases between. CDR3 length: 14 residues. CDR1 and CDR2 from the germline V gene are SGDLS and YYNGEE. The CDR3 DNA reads TGTGCCAGCAGCGTTGGAACACTGAACACTGAAGCTTTCTTT. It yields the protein CASSVGTLNTEAFF.

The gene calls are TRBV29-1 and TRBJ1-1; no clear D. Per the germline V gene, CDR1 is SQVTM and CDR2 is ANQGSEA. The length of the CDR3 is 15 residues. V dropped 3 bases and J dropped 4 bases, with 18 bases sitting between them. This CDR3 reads CSVDGSPIMGTEAFF. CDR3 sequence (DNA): TGCAGCGTTGATGGCAGCCCGATTATGGGCACTGAAGCTTTCTTT.

In DNA, the CDR3 is TGTGCCACCAGTGACTCAACCGGGACAGACCCTTACGAGCAGTACTTC. Its translation: CATSDSTGTDPYEQYF. This sequence joins TRBV24-1 and TRBJ2-7, with TRBD1 matching 7 bases. The CDR3 is made up of 16 amino acids. V lost 4 bases, J lost 4 bases, and 12 bases stayed unmatched. Germline values: CDR1 KGHDR, CDR2 SFDVKD.

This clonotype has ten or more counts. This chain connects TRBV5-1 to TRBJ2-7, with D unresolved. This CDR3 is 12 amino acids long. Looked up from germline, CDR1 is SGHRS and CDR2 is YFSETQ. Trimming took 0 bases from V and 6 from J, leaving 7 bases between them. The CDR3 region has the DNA TGCGCCAGCAGCTTGGAAGGGATCGAGCAGTACTTC. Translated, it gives CASSLEGIEQYF. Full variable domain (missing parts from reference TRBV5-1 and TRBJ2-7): KAGVTQTPRYLIKTRGQQVTLSCSPISGHRSVSWYQQTPGQGLQFLFEYFSETQRNKGNFPGRFSGRQFSNSRSEMNVSTLELGDSALYLCASSLEGIEQYFGPGTRLTVT.

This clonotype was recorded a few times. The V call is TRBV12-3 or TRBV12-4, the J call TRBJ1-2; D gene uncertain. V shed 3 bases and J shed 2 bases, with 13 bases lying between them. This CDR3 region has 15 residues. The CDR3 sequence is CASSLSHVVNYGYTF. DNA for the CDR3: TGTGCCAGCAGTTTGTCACATGTGGTCAACTATGGCTACACCTTC.

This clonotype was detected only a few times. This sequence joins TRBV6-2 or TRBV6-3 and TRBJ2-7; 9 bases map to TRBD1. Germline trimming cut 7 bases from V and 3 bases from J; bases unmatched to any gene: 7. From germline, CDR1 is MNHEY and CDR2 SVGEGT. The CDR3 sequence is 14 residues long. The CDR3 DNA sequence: TGTGCCAGCACCAAACAGGGGGCGTACTACGAGCAGTACTTC. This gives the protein CASTKQGAYYEQYF.

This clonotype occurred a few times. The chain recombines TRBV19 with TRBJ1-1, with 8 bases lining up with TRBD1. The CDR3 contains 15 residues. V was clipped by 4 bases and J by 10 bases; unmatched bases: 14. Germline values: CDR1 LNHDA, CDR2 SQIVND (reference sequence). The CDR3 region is CASSTTAGGFPGAFF. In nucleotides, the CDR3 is TGTGCCAGTAGTACTACGGCAGGGGGCTTCCCGGGAGCTTTCTTT. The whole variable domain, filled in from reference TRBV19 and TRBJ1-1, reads DGGITQSPKYLFRKEGQNVTLSCEQNLNHDAMYWYRQDPGQGLRLIYYSQIVNDFQKGDIAEGYSVSREKKESFPLTVTSAQKNPTAFYLCASSTTAGGFPGAFFGQGTRLTVV.

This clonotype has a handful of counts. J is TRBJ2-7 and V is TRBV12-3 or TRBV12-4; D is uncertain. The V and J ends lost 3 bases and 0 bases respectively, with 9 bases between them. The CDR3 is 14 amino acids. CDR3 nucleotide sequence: TGTGCCAGCAGTTTCGGACCGGGCTCCTACGAGCAGTACTTC. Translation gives CASSFGPGSYEQYF.

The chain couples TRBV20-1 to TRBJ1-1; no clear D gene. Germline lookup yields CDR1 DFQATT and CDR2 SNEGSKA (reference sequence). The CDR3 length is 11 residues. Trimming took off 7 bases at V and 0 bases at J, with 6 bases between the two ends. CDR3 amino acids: CSGVMNTEAFF. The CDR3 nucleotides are TGCAGTGGTGTCATGAACACTGAAGCTTTCTTT.

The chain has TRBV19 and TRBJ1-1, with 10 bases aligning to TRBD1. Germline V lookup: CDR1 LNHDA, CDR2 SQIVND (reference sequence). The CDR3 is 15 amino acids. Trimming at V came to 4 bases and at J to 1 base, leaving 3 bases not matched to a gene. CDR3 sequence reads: CASSSWDRGNTEAFF. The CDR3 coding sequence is TGTGCCAGTAGTAGTTGGGACAGGGGGAACACTGAAGCTTTCTTT.

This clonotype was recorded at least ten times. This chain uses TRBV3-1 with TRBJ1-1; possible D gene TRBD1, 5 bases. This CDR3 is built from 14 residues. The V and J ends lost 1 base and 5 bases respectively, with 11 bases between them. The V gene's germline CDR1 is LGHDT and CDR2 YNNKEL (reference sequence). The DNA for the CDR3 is TGTGCCAGCAGCCAAGCCGGGGGGGGGACTGAAGCTTTCTTT. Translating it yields CASSQAGGGTEAFF.

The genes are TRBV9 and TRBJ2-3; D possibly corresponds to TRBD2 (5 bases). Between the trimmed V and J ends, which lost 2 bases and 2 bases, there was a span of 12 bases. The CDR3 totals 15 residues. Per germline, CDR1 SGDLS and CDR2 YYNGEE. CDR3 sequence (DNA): TGTGCCAGCAGCGTTACCGGGATACTCACAGATACGCAGTATTTT. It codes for CASSVTGILTDTQYF.

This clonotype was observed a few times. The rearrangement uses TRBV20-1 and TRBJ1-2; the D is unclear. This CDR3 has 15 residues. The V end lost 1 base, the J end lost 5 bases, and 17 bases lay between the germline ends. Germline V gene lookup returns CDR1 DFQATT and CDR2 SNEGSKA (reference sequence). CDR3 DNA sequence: TGCAGTGCTAGAGCATCCGGAGCCAGTGGATATGGCTACACCTTC. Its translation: CSARASGASGYGYTF.

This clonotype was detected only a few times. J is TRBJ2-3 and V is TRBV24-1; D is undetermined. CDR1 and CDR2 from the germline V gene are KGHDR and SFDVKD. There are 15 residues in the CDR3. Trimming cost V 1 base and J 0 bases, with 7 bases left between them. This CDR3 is CATSDLRQSTDTQYF. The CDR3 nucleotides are TGTGCCACCAGTGATTTAAGGCAGAGCACAGATACGCAGTATTTT.

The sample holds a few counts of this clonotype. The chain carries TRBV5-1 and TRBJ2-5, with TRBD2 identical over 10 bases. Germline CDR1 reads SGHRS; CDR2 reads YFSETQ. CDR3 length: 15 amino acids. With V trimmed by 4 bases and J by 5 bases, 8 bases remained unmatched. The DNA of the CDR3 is TGCGCCAGCAGCCCCAGGACTAGCGGAAGTGAGACCCAGTACTTC. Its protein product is CASSPRTSGSETQYF.

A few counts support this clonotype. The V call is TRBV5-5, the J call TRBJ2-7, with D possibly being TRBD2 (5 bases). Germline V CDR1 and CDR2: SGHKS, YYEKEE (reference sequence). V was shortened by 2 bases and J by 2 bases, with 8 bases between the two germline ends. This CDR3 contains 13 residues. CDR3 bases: TGTGCCAGCAGCTTTCGGGGTCCCTACGAGCAGTACTTC. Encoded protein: CASSFRGPYEQYF.

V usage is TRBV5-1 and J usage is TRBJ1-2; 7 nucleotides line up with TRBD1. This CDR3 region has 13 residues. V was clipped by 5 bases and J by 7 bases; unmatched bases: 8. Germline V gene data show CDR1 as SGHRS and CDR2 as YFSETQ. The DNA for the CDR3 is TGCGCCAGCAGTTATACGACAGGGAGTGGCTACACCTTC. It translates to CASSYTTGSGYTF.